Listed here are 13 T cell receptor beta chains from one sample, sequenced in a study of regulatory T cells in long-lasting Graves disease. The time point here: newly diagnosed GD, antithyroid drugs for less than 3 months. After RNA was extracted from PBMCs, the TCR library was made from it. iRepertoire HTBI primers and Arm-PCR of CDR3 regions built TCR beta libraries. One entry per CDR3 protein, called by TCRdb with MiXCR from the multiplex PCR reads. The sample contains about 540,000 distinct CDR3 sequences, about 14% of which appear only once. This sample also belongs to another study, concerning T cells in Graves' hyperthyroidism and ophthalmopathy.

Sequenced material: peripheral blood mononuclear cells (PBMCs), taken at new diagnosis, from a patient treated with antithyroid drugs. These receptors all come from a man aged 25-45 years with Graves disease.

Only a few counts were recorded for this clonotype. The chain recombines TRBV29-1 with TRBJ1-1, with no clear D. Trimming cost V 5 bases and J 11 bases, with 15 bases left between them. This CDR3 spans 11 amino acids. Germline V gene lookup returns CDR1 SQVTM and CDR2 ANQGSEA. CDR3 sequence (DNA): TGCAGCGTTTTTGAAGTGGCCGGCGCTTTCTTT. It encodes CSVFEVAGAFF.

The genes are TRBV30 and TRBJ1-5; 11 positions match TRBD1. This CDR3 has 18 amino acids. CDR1 is GTSNPN, CDR2 SVGIG, per germline (reference sequence). J gave up 6 bases and V 5 bases, and 18 bases lay outside the gene matches. The CDR3 region has the DNA TGTGCCTGGGGGAACTCCGGGACAGGGGGACGTAGGGCTCAGCCCCAGCATTTT. Translated: CAWGNSGTGGRRAQPQHF. Variable domain in full (rest from reference TRBV30 and TRBJ1-5): SQTIHQWPATLVQPVGSPLSLECTVEGTSNPNLYWYRQAAGRGLQLLFYSVGIGQISSEVPQNLSASRPQDRQFILSSKKLLLSDSGFYLCAWGNSGTGGRRAQPQHFGDGTRLSIL.

This clonotype was recorded a few times. The chain employs TRBV4-1 and TRBJ1-5, with 8 bases lining up with TRBD1. Germline V gene lookup returns CDR1 MGHRA and CDR2 YSYEKL. Trimming removed 4 bases from V and 1 base from J; junction bases left unmatched: 6. The CDR3 runs 16 residues. As DNA, the CDR3 is TGCGCCAGCAGCCCGAGACAGGGGCAGAGCAATCAGCCCCAGCATTTT. It yields the protein CASSPRQGQSNQPQHF.

This clonotype was seen only a few times. The V call is TRBV12-3 or TRBV12-4, the J call TRBJ2-6, with a possible D match to TRBD1 (7 bases). The length of the CDR3 is 19 residues. V lost 5 bases and J lost 0, with 20 bases in between. The CDR3 is CASSPRQTGTRSGANVLTF. The DNA for the CDR3 is TGTGCCAGCAGTCCTAGGCAGACAGGGACTCGCTCTGGGGCCAACGTCCTGACTTTC.

This clonotype turned up a few times. The V and J genes are TRBV13 and TRBJ2-3, with TRBD2 matching 7 bases. J was trimmed by 8 bases and V by 6 bases; bases with no gene match: 14. The CDR3 spans 15 residues. Germline V gene lookup returns CDR1 PRHDT and CDR2 FYEKMQ (reference sequence). CDR3 nucleotide sequence: TGTGCCAGCAGTAAGGGCGGGAGTCCCCGGAGTACGCAGTATTTT. This sequence encodes CASSKGGSPRSTQYF.

This clonotype showed up many times. The chain couples TRBV12-3 or TRBV12-4 to TRBJ2-3, with D maybe TRBD2 (6 bases). The CDR3 sequence is 15 residues long. V dropped 6 bases and J dropped 2 bases, with 15 bases sitting between them. The DNA for the CDR3 is TGTGCCAGCAGCCCTGTGGAGGGGTCCACAGATACGCAGTATTTT. Its translation is CASSPVEGSTDTQYF.

A few counts support this clonotype. The rearrangement joins TRBV5-1 to TRBJ2-5; D gene uncertain. V lost 2 bases and J 4 bases, leaving 12 bases between the germline ends. The CDR3 is made up of 14 amino acids. The germline V gene encodes CDR1 SGHRS and CDR2 YFSETQ. The CDR3 nucleotides are TGCGCCAGCAGCTTAAGCTCCCGCCGAGAGACCCAGTACTTC. Encoded protein: CASSLSSRRETQYF.

The rearrangement joins TRBV9 to TRBJ1-6; 7 bases map to TRBD1. The germline CDR1 and CDR2 sequences are SGDLS and YYNGEE. V trimming: 1 base; J trimming: 9 bases; junction bases outside the gene matches: 4. This CDR3 region has 14 residues. CDR3 bases: TGTGCCAGCAGCGTACGGACAGGTTCTTCACCCCTCCACTTT. This gives the protein CASSVRTGSSPLHF.

In its sample, this clonotype was seen a few times. The chain couples TRBV12-3 or TRBV12-4 to TRBJ2-7, with TRBD2 matching 11 bases. V dropped 7 bases and J dropped 6; count of bases not matched to a gene: 20. The CDR3 spans 18 residues. The DNA for the CDR3 is TGTGCCAGCACCCGAGGTAATAGCGGGAGGGCCCAGCTTGGCGAGCAGTACTTC. The encoded protein is CASTRGNSGRAQLGEQYF.

Only a few counts were recorded for this clonotype. The chain links TRBV19 to TRBJ1-5; a weak D match, TRBD1 (6 bases). Germline V gives CDR1 LNHDA, CDR2 SQIVND (reference sequence). Trimming took off 9 bases at V and 0 bases at J, with 18 bases between the two ends. CDR3 length equals 16 residues. CDR3 in DNA: TGTGCCAGCAAATTAGGGGGGGGTTTTAGCAATCAGCCCCAGCATTTT. Protein product: CASKLGGGFSNQPQHF.

This clonotype was observed many times. The rearrangement uses TRBV11-2 and TRBJ2-1, with D possibly being TRBD2 (7 bases). CDR3 length: 16 residues. Trimming removed 0 bases at V and 6 bases at J, with 15 bases between. Germline V gives CDR1 SGHAT, CDR2 FQNNGV. CDR3 residues: CASSLEGGRAINEQFF. CDR3 DNA sequence: TGTGCCAGCAGCTTAGAAGGGGGGAGGGCCATCAATGAGCAGTTCTTC.

The chain is built from TRBV18 and TRBJ2-1; 11 bases align to TRBD2. V was clipped by 2 bases and J by 5 bases; unmatched bases: 5. Germline V gives CDR1 KGHSH, CDR2 LQKENI. The CDR3 spans 16 residues. DNA of the CDR3: TGTGCCAGCTCACCAGCTAGCGGGAGGACGCACAATGAGCAGTTCTTC. This codes for CASSPASGRTHNEQFF.

This clonotype was seen repeatedly, ten times or more. The gene calls are TRBV6-5 and TRBJ2-5, with 8 nucleotides matching TRBD1. V lost 4 bases to trimming and J lost 2 bases; unmatched junction nucleotides: 6. This CDR3 comprises 15 residues. CDR1 and CDR2 from the germline V gene are MNHEY and SVGAGI. CDR3: CASSSRTGRQETQYF. The CDR3 DNA reads as TGTGCCAGCAGTTCCCGGACAGGGAGGCAAGAGACCCAGTACTTC.